This T cell receptor (beta chain) derives from a study of blood T cell repertoires in COVID-19. Study background: The study drew acute and convalescent COVID-19 samples from the United States, Italy and Spain. The analysed material was cDNA or gDNA that came from T cells, B-cell-depleted T cells, or PBMCs.

CDR1 and CDR2 from the germline V gene are KGHSH and LQKENI. The CDR3 loop spans 13 amino acids. J was trimmed by 6 bases and V by 6 bases; bases with no gene match: 5. As originally analysed: How many nucleated cells were present was estimated from reference gene primer amplification. Libraries were prepared by immunoSEQ multiplex PCR; TCRdb keeps only in-frame clonotypes and omits some of them. V and J calls and clone size are as listed in that table; D and trimming were resolved from the DNA. The sample shows around 300,000 clones, about 89% of them seen only once. Seattle patient enrollment occurred during active infection, with longitudinal follow-up thereafter.

The chain links TRBV18 to TRBJ1-2; 9 bases line up with TRBD1. Material for sequencing was peripheral blood. The sequence was collected from a woman aged 25-40 years with COVID-19, enrolled during active disease. In DNA, the CDR3 is TGTGCCAGCTCGCGGACAGGGGAGGATGGCTACACCTTC. This translates into CASSRTGEDGYTF.